This TCR beta chain came from a study of blood T cell repertoires in COVID-19 (dated by TCRdb to the early 2020s). In the study overall: Samples covering the acute and convalescent phases of COVID-19 were provided by collaborators in the United States, Italy and Spain. The material from the prospective study consisted of cDNA or gDNA derived from T cells, B-cell-depleted T cells, or PBMCs. Nearly every sample came with metadata listing a de-identified subject ID, COVID-19 status, age in years and sex. Where available, HLA class I and class II types were obtained from metadata supplied by the sample provider rather than from assay-based typing. Deeply sampled blood TCRbeta repertoires from subjects exposed to, actively infected with, or recovered from COVID-19 were included in the dataset. Samples were obtained from the ongoing ImmuneRACE study (first 160 participants) and from about 1,300 subjects provided by 6 global collaborators. A freely available public database, intended as a resource for researchers studying the immune response to SARS-CoV-2, is where the repertoires were released.

The CDR3 goes from the cysteine to the phenylalanine over 12 residues. The read is trimmed to its CDR3 DNA, 36 bases read in frame from base 1. The germline V gene yields SGHVS for CDR1 and FQNEAQ for CDR2. Clipping removes 5 bases from V and 7 bases from J, with 3 as the unmatched junction base count. TCRbeta CDR3 regions were amplified from genomic DNA using the immunoSEQ Assay, a bias-controlled multiplex PCR. In the paper's pipeline: The number of nucleated cells in each sample was estimated from the amplification of reference gene primers within the assay. To quantify the absolute abundance of each unique TCRbeta CDR3 rearrangement, sequence reads were collapsed and filtered. Productive Simpson clonality was computed per sample as the square root of Simpson's diversity index over productive rearrangements. TCRdb stores this immuneACCESS table with in-frame sequences only. Part of the clones is absent; in the studies checked, under half of the shortfall reflects unresolved V genes, and no reason is known for the rest. That table furnishes V, J and clone size, whereas the DNA furnished D and trimming. The sample contains 55,000 to 75,000 clones, roughly 84% of them found a single time. The top ten clones comprise roughly 9.3% of the sample.

One collaborating source in Seattle enrolled patients while the patients were actively infected and followed the patients over time throughout the course of disease. Collaborating institutions collected whole blood in K2EDTA tubes following their own protocols. For TCRbeta analysis, collaborator samples were shipped as frozen whole blood, as isolated PBMCs, or as DNA extracted from either sample type. Here is what the overall study found, with its caveats: The quantity of clinical and demographic metadata differed by source and by participant and was supplied without curation.

With respect to this clone: It has no known antigen specificity. Base-call qualities are not available, and no considerably larger clone is one nucleotide away.

This TCR was recovered from an elderly man with COVID-19, enrolled during active disease. The rearranged segments are TRBV7-8 and TRBJ1-1; 8 nucleotides in the junction match TRBD1. The sample comprised peripheral blood. The sequenced DNA: TGTGCCAGCAGCCACAGGGGGGGTGAAGCTTTCTTT. It codes for CASSHRGGEAFF.